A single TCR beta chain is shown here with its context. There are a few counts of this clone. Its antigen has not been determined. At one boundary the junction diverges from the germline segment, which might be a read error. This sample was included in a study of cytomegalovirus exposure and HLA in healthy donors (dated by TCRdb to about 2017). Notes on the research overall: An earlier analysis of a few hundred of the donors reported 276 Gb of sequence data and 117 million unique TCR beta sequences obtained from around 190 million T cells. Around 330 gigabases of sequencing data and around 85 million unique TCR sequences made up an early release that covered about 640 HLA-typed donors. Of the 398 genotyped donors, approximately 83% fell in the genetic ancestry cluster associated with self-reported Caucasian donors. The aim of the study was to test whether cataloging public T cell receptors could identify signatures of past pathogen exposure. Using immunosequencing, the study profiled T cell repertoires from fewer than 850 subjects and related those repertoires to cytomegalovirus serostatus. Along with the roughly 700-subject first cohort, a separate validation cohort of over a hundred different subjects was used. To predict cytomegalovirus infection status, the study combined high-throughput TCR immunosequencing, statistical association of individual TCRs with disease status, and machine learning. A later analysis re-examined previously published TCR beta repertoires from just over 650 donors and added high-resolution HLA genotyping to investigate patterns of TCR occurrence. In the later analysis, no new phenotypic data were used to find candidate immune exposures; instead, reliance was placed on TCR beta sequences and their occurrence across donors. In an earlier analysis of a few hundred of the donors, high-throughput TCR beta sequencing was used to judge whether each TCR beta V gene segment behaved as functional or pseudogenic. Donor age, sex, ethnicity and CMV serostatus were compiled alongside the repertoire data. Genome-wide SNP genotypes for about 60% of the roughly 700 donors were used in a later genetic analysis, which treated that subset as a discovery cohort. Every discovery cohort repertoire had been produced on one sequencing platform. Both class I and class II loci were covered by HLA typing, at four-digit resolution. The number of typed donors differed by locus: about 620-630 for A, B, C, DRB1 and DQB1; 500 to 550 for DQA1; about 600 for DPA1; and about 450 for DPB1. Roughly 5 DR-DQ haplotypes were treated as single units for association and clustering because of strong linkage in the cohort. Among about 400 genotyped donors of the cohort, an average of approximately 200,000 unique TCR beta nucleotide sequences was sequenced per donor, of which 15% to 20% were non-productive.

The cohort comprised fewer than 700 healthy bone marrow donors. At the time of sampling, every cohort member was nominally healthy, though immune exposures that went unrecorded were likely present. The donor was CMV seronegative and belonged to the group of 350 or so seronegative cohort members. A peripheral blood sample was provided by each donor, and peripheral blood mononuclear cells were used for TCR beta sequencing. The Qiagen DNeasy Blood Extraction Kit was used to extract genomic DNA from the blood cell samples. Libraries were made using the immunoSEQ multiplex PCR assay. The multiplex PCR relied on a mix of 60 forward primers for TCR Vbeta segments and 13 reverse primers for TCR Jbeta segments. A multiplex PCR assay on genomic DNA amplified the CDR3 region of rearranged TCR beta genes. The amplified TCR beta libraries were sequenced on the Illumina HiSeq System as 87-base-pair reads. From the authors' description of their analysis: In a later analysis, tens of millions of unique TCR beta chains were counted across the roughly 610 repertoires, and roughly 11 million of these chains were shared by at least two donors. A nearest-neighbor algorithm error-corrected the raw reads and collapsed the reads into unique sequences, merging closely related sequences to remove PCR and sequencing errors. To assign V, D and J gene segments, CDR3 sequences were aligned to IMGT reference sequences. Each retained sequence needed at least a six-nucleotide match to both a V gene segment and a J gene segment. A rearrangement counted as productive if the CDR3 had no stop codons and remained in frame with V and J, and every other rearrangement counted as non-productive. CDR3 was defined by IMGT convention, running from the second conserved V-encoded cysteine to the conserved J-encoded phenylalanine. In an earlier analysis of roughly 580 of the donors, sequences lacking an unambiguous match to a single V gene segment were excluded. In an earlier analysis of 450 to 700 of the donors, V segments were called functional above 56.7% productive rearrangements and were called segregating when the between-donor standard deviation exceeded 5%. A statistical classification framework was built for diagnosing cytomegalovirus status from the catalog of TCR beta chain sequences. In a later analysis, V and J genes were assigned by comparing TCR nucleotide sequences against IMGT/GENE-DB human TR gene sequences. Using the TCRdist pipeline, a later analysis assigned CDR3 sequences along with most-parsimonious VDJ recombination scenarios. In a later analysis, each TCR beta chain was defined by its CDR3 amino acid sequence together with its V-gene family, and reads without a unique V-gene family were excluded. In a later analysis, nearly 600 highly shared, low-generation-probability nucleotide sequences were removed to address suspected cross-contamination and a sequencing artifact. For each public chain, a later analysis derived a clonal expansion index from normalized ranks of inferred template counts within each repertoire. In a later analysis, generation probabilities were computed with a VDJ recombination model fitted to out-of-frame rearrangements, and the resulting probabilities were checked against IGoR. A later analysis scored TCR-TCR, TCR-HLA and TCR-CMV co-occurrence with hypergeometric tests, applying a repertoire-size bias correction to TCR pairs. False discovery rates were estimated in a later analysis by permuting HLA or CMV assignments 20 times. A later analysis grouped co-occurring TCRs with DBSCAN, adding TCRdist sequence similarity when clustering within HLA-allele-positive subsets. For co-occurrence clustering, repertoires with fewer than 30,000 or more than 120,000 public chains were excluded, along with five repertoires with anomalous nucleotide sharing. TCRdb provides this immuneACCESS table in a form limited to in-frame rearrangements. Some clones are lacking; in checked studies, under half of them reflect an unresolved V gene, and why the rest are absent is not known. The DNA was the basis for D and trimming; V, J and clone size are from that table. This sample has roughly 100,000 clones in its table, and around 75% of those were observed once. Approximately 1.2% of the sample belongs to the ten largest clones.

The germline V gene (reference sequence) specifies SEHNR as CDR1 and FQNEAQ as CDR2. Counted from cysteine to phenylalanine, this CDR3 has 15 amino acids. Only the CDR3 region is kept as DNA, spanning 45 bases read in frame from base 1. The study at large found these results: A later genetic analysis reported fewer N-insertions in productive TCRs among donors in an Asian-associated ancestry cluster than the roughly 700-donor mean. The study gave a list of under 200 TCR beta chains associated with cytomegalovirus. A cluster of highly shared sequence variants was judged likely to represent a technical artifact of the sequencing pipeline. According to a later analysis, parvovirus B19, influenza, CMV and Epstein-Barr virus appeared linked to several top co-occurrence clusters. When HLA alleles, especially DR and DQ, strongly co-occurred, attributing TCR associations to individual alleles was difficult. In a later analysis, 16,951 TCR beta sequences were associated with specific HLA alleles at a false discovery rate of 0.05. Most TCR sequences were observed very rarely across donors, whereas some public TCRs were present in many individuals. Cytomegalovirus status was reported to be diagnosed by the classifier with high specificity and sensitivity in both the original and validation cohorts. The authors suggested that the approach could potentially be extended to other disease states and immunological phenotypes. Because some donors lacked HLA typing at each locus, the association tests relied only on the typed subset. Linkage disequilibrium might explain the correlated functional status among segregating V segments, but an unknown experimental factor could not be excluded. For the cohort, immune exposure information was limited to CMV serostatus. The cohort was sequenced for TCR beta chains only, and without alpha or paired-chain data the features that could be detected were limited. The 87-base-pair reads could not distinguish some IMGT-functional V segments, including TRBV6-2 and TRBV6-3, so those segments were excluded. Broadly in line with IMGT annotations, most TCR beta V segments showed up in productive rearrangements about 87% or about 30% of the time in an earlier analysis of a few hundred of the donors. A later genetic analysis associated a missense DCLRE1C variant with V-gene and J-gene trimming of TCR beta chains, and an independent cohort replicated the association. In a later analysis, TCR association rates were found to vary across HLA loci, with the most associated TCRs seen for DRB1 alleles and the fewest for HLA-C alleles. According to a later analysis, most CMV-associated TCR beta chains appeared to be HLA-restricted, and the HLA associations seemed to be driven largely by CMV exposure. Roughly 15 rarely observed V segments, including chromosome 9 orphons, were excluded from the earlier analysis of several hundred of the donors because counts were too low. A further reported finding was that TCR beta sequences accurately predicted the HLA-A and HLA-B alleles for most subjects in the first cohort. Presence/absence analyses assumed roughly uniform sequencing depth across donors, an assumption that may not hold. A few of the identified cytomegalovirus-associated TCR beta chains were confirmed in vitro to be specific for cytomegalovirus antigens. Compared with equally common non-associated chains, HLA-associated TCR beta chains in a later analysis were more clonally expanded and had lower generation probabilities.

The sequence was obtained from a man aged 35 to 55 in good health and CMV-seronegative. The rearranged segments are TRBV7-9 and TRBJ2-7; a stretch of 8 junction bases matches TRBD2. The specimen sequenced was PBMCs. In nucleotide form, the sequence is TGTTCCAGCAGCTCCGGGAGGGAAGTGGCCTACGAGCAGTACTTC. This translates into CSSSSGREVAYEQYF.